This entry features one T cell receptor (beta chain) sequence. With 5 bases removed from V and 5 bases from J, the gap between germline ends came to 16 bases. The CDR3 consists of 14 residues. Germline V gene data show CDR1 as MDHEN and CDR2 as SYDVKM. Produced via immunoSEQ multiplex PCR; TCRdb's table is partial and in-frame only. Here the sample spans more than 200,000 clones, roughly 89% being singletons. The data originate from a study of blood T cell repertoires in COVID-19. Overall study: The cDNA or gDNA used as material had been derived from T cells, B-cell-depleted T cells, or PBMCs.

Sequencing was carried out using PBMCs or T cells enriched from blood (not recorded which). This receptor was obtained from a woman between 25 and 40 years old who had recovered from COVID-19. The chain has TRBV28 and TRBJ2-7; no firm D call. CDR3 loop: CASSPGIPGNEQYF. CDR3 DNA: TGTGCCAGCAGTCCAGGAATCCCCGGCAACGAGCAGTACTTC. Looking up the rest from reference TRBV28 and TRBJ2-7 gives the full variable domain: DVKVTQSSRYLVKRTGEKVFLECVQDMDHENMFWYRQDPGLGLRLIYFSYDVKMKEKGDIPEGYSVSREKKERFSLILESASTNQTSMYLCASSPGIPGNEQYFGPGTRLTVT.